Following are 31 T cell receptor beta chains from one sample sequenced in a study of blood T cells in healthy people across ages. A second PCR, run for roughly 7 to 12 cycles, used a sample-barcoded 5' primer plus a J-beta primer mix. TCRdb passed the 5' RACE reads through MiXCR, listing each CDR3 protein once. The sample includes about 640,000 distinct CDR3 sequences, approximately 50% of them seen just once. The specimen was blood. These receptors were obtained from a man between 60 and 75 years old in good health.

This rearrangement joins TRBV3-1 to TRBJ2-1; 7 nucleotides agree with TRBD1. V was clipped by 4 bases and J by 10 bases; unmatched bases: 10. Germline lookup yields CDR1 LGHDT and CDR2 YNNKEL (reference sequence). The CDR3 covers 14 residues. In DNA, the CDR3 is TGTGCCAGCAGCCTTGACAGGGTTCGAGAGGAGCAGTTCTTC. Amino acid sequence: CASSLDRVREEQFF.

In this sample, this clonotype turned up a few times. This sequence joins TRBV3-1 and TRBJ2-6; D is undetermined. Deletions cut 3 bases from V and 0 bases from J, with 6 bases between. There are 15 residues in the CDR3. Germline assignment: CDR1 LGHDT and CDR2 YNNKEL (reference sequence). The CDR3 DNA reads as TGTGCCAGCAGCCAGGCAACCTCTGGGGCCAACGTCCTGACTTTC. The encoded protein is CASSQATSGANVLTF. Full variable domain (remainder filled in from reference TRBV3-1 and TRBJ2-6): DTAVSQTPKYLVTQMGNDKSIKCEQNLGHDTMYWYKQDSKKFLKIMFSYNNKELIINETVPNRFSPKSPDKAHLNLHINSLELGDSAVYFCASSQATSGANVLTFGAGSRLTVL.

This clonotype was observed many times. The chain carries TRBV12-3 or TRBV12-4 and TRBJ2-3; TRBD2 aligns across 10 bases. With 5 bases clipped from V and 0 bases from J, the junction kept 2 bases outside the gene matches. The CDR3 length is 15 residues. The CDR3 here is CASSELAGSTDTQYF. DNA for the CDR3: TGTGCCAGCAGTGAACTAGCGGGGAGCACAGATACGCAGTATTTT.

This chain uses TRBV5-1 with TRBJ2-5; 12 bases align to TRBD2. Germline-derived CDR1 and CDR2 are SGHRS and YFSETQ. V was clipped by 4 bases and J by 2 bases; unmatched bases: 12. The CDR3 is 18 amino acids. The CDR3 region has the DNA TGCGCCAGCAGCCACCAACTAGCGGGGGGTCCTATACAAGAGACCCAGTACTTC. It translates to CASSHQLAGGPIQETQYF.

This clonotype has only one observation. The rearrangement uses TRBV7-2 and TRBJ2-7; a possible D gene is TRBD2 (6 bases). Per the germline V gene, CDR1 is SGHTA and CDR2 is FQGNSA. Trimming pared 1 base from V and 2 bases from J, leaving 12 bases between. The CDR3 is made up of 15 amino acids. CDR3 in amino acids: CASSLVLAGTYEQYF. In DNA form, the CDR3 reads TGTGCCAGCAGCTTAGTACTGGCGGGGACCTACGAGCAGTACTTC.

The chain links TRBV21-1 to TRBJ2-3; the table's D call, TRBD2, has no DNA check behind it. TRBV21-1 is given as a pseudogene. The CDR3 covers 16 residues. The CDR3 reads CASSKGRATSTDTQYF. CDR3 bases: TGTGCCAGCAGCAAGGGCCGAGCCACTAGCACAGATACGCAGTATTTT.

The genes are TRBV29-1 and TRBJ1-2; D might be TRBD1 (6 bases). Trimming stripped 7 bases from V and 8 bases from J, with 17 bases between. The CDR3 extends over 12 amino acids. Per germline, CDR1 SQVTM and CDR2 ANQGSEA. CDR3 protein: CSGGEGVSGYTF. CDR3 coding DNA: TGCAGCGGAGGGGAGGGGGTGTCGGGCTACACCTTC.

This clonotype was seen only a few times. The V and J genes are TRBV20-1 and TRBJ1-1; D is possibly TRBD1 (5 bases). Trimming took off 1 base at V and 3 bases at J, with 15 bases between the two ends. The length of the CDR3 is 15 residues. Germline V lookup: CDR1 DFQATT, CDR2 SNEGSKA (reference sequence). In DNA, the CDR3 is TGCAGTGCTAGAGGAATCGCTGGGGGGGACACTGAAGCTTTCTTT. Its translation: CSARGIAGGDTEAFF.

The chain combines TRBV29-1 with TRBJ2-7; 12 nucleotides agree with TRBD2. After removal of 6 bases from V and 0 bases from J, the junction contained 9 bases not matched to a gene. This CDR3 spans 16 amino acids. Germline lookup yields CDR1 SQVTM and CDR2 ANQGSEA. The CDR3 bases are TGCAGCGTCGATTCCGGGACTAGCGGGTACTCCTACGAGCAGTACTTC. The encoded protein is CSVDSGTSGYSYEQYF.

This clonotype was counted between two and nine times. The chain is built from TRBV6-2 or TRBV6-3 and TRBJ2-5; weak D call: TRBD1 (6 bases). In germline, CDR1 is MNHEY, CDR2 SVGEGT. V was trimmed by 2 bases and J by 7 bases, leaving 14 bases between them. CDR3 size: 14 residues. Here the CDR3 reads CASSYPRGKRTQYF. In DNA, the CDR3 is TGTGCCAGCAGTTACCCCAGGGGCAAGAGGACCCAGTACTTC.

The V and J genes are TRBV11-3 and TRBJ2-7; no definite D call. Germline V gene sequence: CDR1 SGHNT, CDR2 YENEEA. The CDR3 is made up of 16 amino acids. Trimming cost V 6 bases and J 3 bases, with 21 bases left between them. The CDR3, as DNA: TGTGCCAGCAGTCGTTCGCCTCAGAGCCGAGTCTACGAGCAGTACTTC. It encodes CASSRSPQSRVYEQYF.

This clonotype turned up a few times. Here the CDR3 reads CSVEGTSVPTKYF. In nucleotides, the CDR3 is TGCAGCGTTGAAGGGACTAGCGTCCCCACCAAGTACTTC. The rearrangement joins TRBV29-1 to TRBJ2-5, with 9 nucleotides matching TRBD2. The germline CDR1 and CDR2 sequences are SQVTM and ANQGSEA. The V and J ends lost 1 base and 12 bases, in that order; junction bases with no gene match: 9. This CDR3 region has 13 residues.

The V gene is TRBV29-1, the J gene TRBJ2-1, with D hard to call. The J call may be wrong; the DNA end is better matched by TRBJ2-7. The CDR3 length is 14 residues. Germline CDR1 SQVTM, CDR2 ANQGSEA. The CDR3 coding sequence is TGCAGCGCAGGACGGCTAAGCTCCTACAATGAGCAGTACTTC. Translation gives CSAGRLSSYNEQYF.

This clonotype was seen ten or more times. Here the CDR3 DNA reads TGTGCCAGCAGCCAAGATGGCGGGCCCCGGCTGGAGACCCAGTACTTC. Translating it yields CASSQDGGPRLETQYF. The chain carries TRBV3-1 and TRBJ2-5; D may be TRBD2 (5 bases). This CDR3 region has 16 residues. V was clipped by 0 bases and J by 5 bases, with 16 bases between them. The V gene's germline CDR1 is LGHDT and CDR2 YNNKEL (reference sequence).

This clonotype was counted a single time. This chain connects TRBV9 to TRBJ2-1; D unclear. Deletions cut 4 bases from V and 6 bases from J, with 11 bases between. Germline V gene data show CDR1 as SGDLS and CDR2 as YYNGEE. CDR3 size: 13 residues. This CDR3 reads CASSSRSPNEQFF. CDR3 DNA: TGTGCCAGCAGCTCCAGGTCGCCCAATGAGCAGTTCTTC. Full variable domain (rest looked up from reference TRBV9 and TRBJ2-1): DSGVTQTPKHLITATGQRVTLRCSPRSGDLSVYWYQQSLDQGLQFLIQYYNGEERAKGNILERFSAQQFPDLHSELNLSSLELGDSALYFCASSSRSPNEQFFGPGTRLTVL.

The V and J genes are TRBV20-1 and TRBJ2-1; 10 bases map to TRBD2. Trimming took 5 bases from V and 9 from J; bases not matched to a gene: 16. There are 16 residues in the CDR3. CDR1 and CDR2 (germline): DFQATT, SNEGSKA (reference sequence). The CDR3 DNA is TGCAGTGCTCGCCGCACCCGGACTAGCGGTATAGGTGAGCAGTTCTTC. Amino acids: CSARRTRTSGIGEQFF.

This clonotype has ten or more counts. This rearrangement joins TRBV7-2 to TRBJ2-7; D is perhaps TRBD2 (5 bases). Germline V gene lookup returns CDR1 SGHTA and CDR2 FQGNSA. V was pared by 5 bases and J by 0 bases, with 11 bases between. There are 14 residues in the CDR3. The CDR3 sequence: CASSTDYSSYEQYF. DNA for the CDR3: TGTGCCAGCAGCACCGACTATAGCTCCTACGAGCAGTACTTC.

V and J are TRBV28 and TRBJ1-1, with D perhaps matching TRBD1 (5 bases). This CDR3 is built from 14 residues. Trimming took off 7 bases at V and 2 bases at J, with 14 bases between the two ends. The germline V gene encodes CDR1 MDHEN and CDR2 SYDVKM. CDR3 bases: TGTGCCAGCACACGTGGGGGGGGAAACACTGAAGCTTTCTTT. Encoded protein: CASTRGGGNTEAFF.

The chain is built from TRBV28 and TRBJ2-5, with 7 nucleotides matching TRBD2. This CDR3 contains 13 residues. V was pared by 3 bases and J by 11 bases, with 9 bases of the junction left unmatched. Germline CDR1 and CDR2: MDHEN and SYDVKM. CDR3: CASSLPGGEEQYF. CDR3 coding DNA: TGTGCCAGCAGTTTGCCGGGGGGTGAGGAGCAGTACTTC.

The CDR3 nucleotides are TGTGCCAGCAGCCTCGGCACTCATCAGCCCCAGCATTTT. Protein sequence: CASSLGTHQPQHF. The chain combines TRBV3-1 with TRBJ1-5; D gene unclear. V lost 4 bases and J lost 5, with 9 bases in between. Germline CDR1 reads LGHDT; CDR2 reads YNNKEL (reference sequence). This CDR3 is built from 13 residues.

The genes are TRBV3-1 and TRBJ2-5; D might be TRBD1 (7 bases). The CDR3 is 15 amino acids. Germline CDR1 and CDR2: LGHDT and YNNKEL (reference sequence). Between the trimmed V and J ends, which lost 4 bases and 4 bases, there was a span of 16 bases. This CDR3 is CASSPLRGAGETQYF. The CDR3 DNA reads as TGTGCCAGCAGCCCACTCAGGGGGGCAGGAGAGACCCAGTACTTC.

This clonotype was observed a few times. The chain uses TRBV5-1 and TRBJ2-7; perhaps TRBD2 as D (5 bases). This CDR3 spans 12 amino acids. CDR1 SGHRS and CDR2 YFSETQ come from the germline V gene. Trimming stripped 0 bases from V and 12 bases from J, with 13 bases between. The CDR3 here is CASSLVTLRGYF. The CDR3 DNA reads as TGCGCCAGCAGCTTGGTGACTCTCCGGGGGTACTTC. Filled out from reference TRBV5-1 and TRBJ2-7, the complete variable domain reads KAGVTQTPRYLIKTRGQQVTLSCSPISGHRSVSWYQQTPGQGLQFLFEYFSETQRNKGNFPGRFSGRQFSNSRSEMNVSTLELGDSALYLCASSLVTLRGYFGPGTRLTVT.

The V gene is TRBV4-2, the J gene TRBJ2-5; D call uncertain. V gave up 3 bases and J gave up 3 bases, with 14 bases separating them. Germline V gene data show CDR1 as LGHNA and CDR2 as YNFKEQ. The CDR3 loop spans 15 amino acids. The DNA of the CDR3 is TGTGCCAGCAGCCACACTAAGGCTGGCAAAGAGACCCAGTACTTC. Translation: CASSHTKAGKETQYF.

V is TRBV10-3 and J is TRBJ2-5, with 12 bases fitting TRBD1. With 5 bases clipped from V and 5 bases from J, the junction kept 6 bases outside the gene matches. CDR1 and CDR2 from the germline V gene are ENHRY and SYGVKD. This CDR3 has 15 amino acids. The CDR3 reads CAISRDRGREETQYF. CDR3 bases: TGTGCCATCAGTCGGGACAGGGGGCGCGAGGAGACCCAGTACTTC.

The CDR3 protein is CASLPSGGSYNEQFF. The CDR3 DNA follows: TGTGCCAGCTTACCTAGCGGGGGCTCCTACAATGAGCAGTTCTTC. The V call is TRBV7-2, the J call TRBJ2-1; 10 nucleotides line up with TRBD2. V gave up 8 bases and J gave up 0 bases; unmatched junction bases: 4. Germline V lookup: CDR1 SGHTA, CDR2 FQGNSA. The CDR3 totals 15 residues.

The genes are TRBV28 and TRBJ2-5; D may be TRBD2 (6 bases). This CDR3 contains 16 residues. V was pared by 3 bases and J by 4 bases, with 18 bases between. Germline CDR1 and CDR2: MDHEN and SYDVKM. CDR3 loop: CASSLGGGGGRETQYF. Written as DNA, the CDR3 is TGTGCCAGCAGTTTGGGGGGTGGCGGAGGACGAGAGACCCAGTACTTC. The full variable domain, with the rest looked up from reference TRBV28 and TRBJ2-5, is DVKVTQSSRYLVKRTGEKVFLECVQDMDHENMFWYRQDPGLGLRLIYFSYDVKMKEKGDIPEGYSVSREKKERFSLILESASTNQTSMYLCASSLGGGGGRETQYFGPGTRLLVL.

The chain is built from TRBV6-6 and TRBJ1-2; D not resolved. This CDR3 comprises 11 residues. Trimming took off 7 bases at V and 4 bases at J, with 7 bases between the two ends. Per germline, CDR1 MNHNY and CDR2 SVGAGI (reference sequence). CDR3: CASNSVYGYTF. CDR3 nucleotides: TGTGCCAGCAACTCAGTCTATGGCTACACCTTC.

CDR3 in amino acids: CASSAENRGWANVLTF. The CDR3 DNA follows: TGTGCCAGCAGCGCCGAGAACAGGGGGTGGGCCAACGTCCTGACTTTC. J is TRBJ2-6 and V is TRBV7-2; the match to TRBD1 covers 8 bases. This CDR3 region has 16 residues. The trim removed 5 bases at V and 5 bases at J, leaving 8 bases unmatched. Germline values: CDR1 SGHTA, CDR2 FQGNSA. Combining the CDR3 with reference TRBV7-2 and TRBJ2-6 gives the whole variable domain GAGVSQSPSNKVTEKGKDVELRCDPISGHTALYWYRQSLGQGLEFLIYFQGNSAPDKSGLPSDRFSAERTGGSVSTLTIQRTQQEDSAVYLCASSAENRGWANVLTFGAGSRLTVL.

This clonotype was recorded many times. This chain links TRBV4-1 with TRBJ1-2; possibly TRBD1 for D (5 bases). The CDR3 length is 15 residues. The V end lost 0 bases, the J end lost 3 bases, and 11 bases lay between the germline ends. Germline V CDR1 and CDR2: MGHRA, YSYEKL. The CDR3 DNA reads TGCGCCAGCAGCCAAGACGTGGGGGGATACTATGGCTACACCTTC. Amino acids: CASSQDVGGYYGYTF.

V is TRBV9 and J is TRBJ2-2, with unresolved D. The germline V gene encodes CDR1 SGDLS and CDR2 YYNGEE. The CDR3 loop spans 12 amino acids. V dropped 0 bases and J dropped 7 bases, with 4 bases sitting between them. The DNA for the CDR3 is TGTGCCAGCAGCGTAGCGGGCGGGGAGCTGTTTTTT. Translating it yields CASSVAGGELFF.

The chain is built from TRBV6-5 and TRBJ1-6; no firm D call. V gave up 0 bases and J gave up 8 bases, with 14 bases separating them. In germline, CDR1 is MNHEY, CDR2 SVGAGI. This CDR3 is 16 amino acids long. The CDR3 sequence: CASSYSTGNSDSPLHF. In DNA form, the CDR3 reads TGTGCCAGCAGTTACTCGACCGGTAATTCTGATTCACCCCTCCACTTT.